Presented here are 30 T cell receptor beta chains from one specimen sequenced in a study of OX40 agonist ivuxolimab in advanced cancers. TCRdb's table, derived via immunoSEQ multiplex PCR, lists solely in-frame clones and lacks some. The sample includes 65,000 to 75,000 clones, less than 85% seen only once; the top ten take roughly 0.9%. Sequencing was performed on CD4+ or CD8+ T cells sorted from blood, taken in a trial of the OX40 agonist ivuxolimab. The source of these receptors is an adult with an advanced solid tumor such as melanoma, head and neck, liver or kidney cancer.

This chain uses TRBV4-3 with TRBJ2-3, with 7 bases aligning to TRBD1. Trimming at V came to 3 bases and at J to 0 bases, leaving 12 bases not matched to a gene. The germline gives CDR1 LGHNA, CDR2 YSLEER. The CDR3 is 18 amino acids. The CDR3 spells CASSQYPGQSTSTDTQYF. The CDR3 nucleotides read TGCGCCAGCAGCCAGTACCCGGGACAGAGTACTAGCACAGATACGCAGTATTTT.

The chain recombines TRBV7-2 with TRBJ2-5; D gene unclear. Germline CDR1 SGHTA, CDR2 FQGNSA. Deletions cut 4 bases from V and 2 bases from J, with 14 bases between. The CDR3 totals 15 residues. CDR3 sequence (DNA): TGTGCCAGCAGCTACATTATAGGGCCTCAAGAGACCCAGTACTTC. It yields the protein CASSYIIGPQETQYF. Based on the CDR3 plus reference TRBV7-2 and TRBJ2-5, the full variable domain is GAGVSQSPSNKVTEKGKDVELRCDPISGHTALYWYRQSLGQGLEFLIYFQGNSAPDKSGLPSDRFSAERTGGSVSTLTIQRTQQEDSAVYLCASSYIIGPQETQYFGPGTRLLVL.

The rearrangement uses TRBV7-2 and TRBJ2-7, with 11 bases matching TRBD2. CDR3 length equals 17 residues. V shed 1 base and J 3 bases; nucleotides not matched to a gene: 8. CDR1 and CDR2 from the germline V gene are SGHTA and FQGNSA. CDR3 sequence: CASSLGGSGRESYEQYF. The CDR3 region has the DNA TGTGCCAGCAGCTTAGGGGGTAGCGGGAGGGAGAGCTACGAGCAGTACTTC.

This chain connects TRBV5-6 to TRBJ2-3, with D perhaps matching TRBD1 (6 bases). Trimming left V 4 bases short and J 7 bases short, with 16 bases between. The CDR3 runs to 14 residues. The germline CDR1 and CDR2 sequences are SGHDT and YYEEEE. As DNA, the CDR3 is TGTGCCAGCAGCGAACAGGGAGTGAGAAATACGCAGTATTTT. It specifies CASSEQGVRNTQYF.

The V gene is TRBV7-2, the J gene TRBJ1-2; the D gene is possibly TRBD1 (5 bases). This CDR3 contains 14 residues. Trimming pared 2 bases from V and 1 base from J, leaving 8 bases between. Germline lookup yields CDR1 SGHTA and CDR2 FQGNSA. The CDR3 DNA reads as TGTGCCAGCAGCTTACCAGGGATTAACTATGGCTACACCTTC. It yields the protein CASSLPGINYGYTF.

V usage is TRBV6-5 and J usage is TRBJ1-3; 8 bases are a match to TRBD1. The CDR3 spans 15 residues. Trimming took 6 bases from V and 3 from J; bases not matched to a gene: 7. Germline-derived CDR1 and CDR2 are MNHEY and SVGAGI. In DNA form, the CDR3 reads TGTGCCAGCAGCGATACAGGGGGAAGTGGAAACACCATATATTTT. It is translated as CASSDTGGSGNTIYF.

V gene TRBV19 combines with J gene TRBJ1-5; the match to TRBD1 covers 10 bases. Trimming cost V 5 bases and J 3 bases; bases outside gene matches: 4. The CDR3 is made up of 15 amino acids. Germline V lookup: CDR1 LNHDA, CDR2 SQIVND (reference sequence). This chain's CDR3 is CASSQTGGNNQPQHF. CDR3 bases: TGTGCCAGTAGTCAGACAGGGGGCAACAATCAGCCCCAGCATTTT. Drawing the rest from reference TRBV19 and TRBJ1-5, the complete variable domain is DGGITQSPKYLFRKEGQNVTLSCEQNLNHDAMYWYRQDPGQGLRLIYYSQIVNDFQKGDIAEGYSVSREKKESFPLTVTSAQKNPTAFYLCASSQTGGNNQPQHFGDGTRLSIL.

The chain recombines TRBV7-3 with TRBJ2-5; D is uncertain. V was trimmed by 2 bases and J by 2 bases, leaving 6 bases between them. The CDR3 runs 13 residues. Per the germline V gene, CDR1 is SGHTA and CDR2 is FQGTGA. In DNA form, the CDR3 reads TGTGCCAGCAGCTTACGGCTTCAAGAGACCCAGTACTTC. It is translated as CASSLRLQETQYF.

The chain carries TRBV7-9 and TRBJ1-1, with 10 bases lining up with TRBD1. CDR3 length: 15 residues. Looked up from germline, CDR1 is SEHNR and CDR2 is FQNEAQ (reference sequence). Unmatched junction bases numbered 1, after V lost 1 base and J lost 2 bases. The CDR3 protein is CASSLGDRGNTEAFF. CDR3 coding DNA: TGTGCCAGCAGCTTAGGGGACAGGGGTAACACTGAAGCTTTCTTT.

The rearrangement links TRBV19 to TRBJ2-3; weak D call: TRBD1 (5 bases). V lost 1 base and J 6 bases, leaving 14 bases between the germline ends. The CDR3 is made up of 15 amino acids. CDR1 is LNHDA and CDR2 is SQIVND in the germline V gene (reference sequence). CDR3 DNA sequence: TGTGCCAGTAGTATAGGGGGCCTAGTTCATGATACGCAGTATTTT. Protein sequence: CASSIGGLVHDTQYF.

CDR3 in amino acids: CASSQGITVLTDTQYF. The CDR3 DNA reads TGTGCCAGCAGCCAAGGAATTACTGTCCTGACAGATACGCAGTATTTT. This rearrangement joins TRBV4-2 to TRBJ2-3; D gene unclear. This CDR3 is 16 amino acids long. Trimming cost V 1 base and J 3 bases, with 14 bases left between them. Germline V lookup: CDR1 LGHNA, CDR2 YNFKEQ.

The rearrangement links TRBV6-5 to TRBJ2-1; D perhaps matches TRBD1 (6 bases). This CDR3 is built from 14 residues. The V and J ends lost 6 bases and 5 bases respectively, with 14 bases between them. The germline CDR1 and CDR2 sequences are MNHEY and SVGAGI. This CDR3 is CASRTGTLHNEQFF. In nucleotides, the CDR3 is TGTGCCAGCAGGACAGGTACTCTCCACAATGAGCAGTTCTTC.

The rearrangement joins TRBV7-2 to TRBJ2-3; no clear D. V lost 5 bases, J lost 0 bases, and 3 bases lay in between. Germline CDR1 reads SGHTA; CDR2 reads FQGNSA. The CDR3 is made up of 12 amino acids. The CDR3 bases are TGTGCCAGCAGCCTTAGCACAGATACGCAGTATTTT. This gives the protein CASSLSTDTQYF.

The chain couples TRBV11-3 to TRBJ2-7, with a possible D match to TRBD1 (5 bases). The CDR3 extends over 18 amino acids. Trimming removed 0 bases from V and 0 bases from J, with 18 bases in between. Per the germline V gene, CDR1 is SGHNT and CDR2 is YENEEA. The CDR3 DNA is TGTGCCAGCAGCTTAGATGGTTGGGGCAGCCCGTTCTCCTACGAGCAGTACTTC. Translating it yields CASSLDGWGSPFSYEQYF.

The rearrangement uses TRBV5-1 and TRBJ2-6; 9 nucleotides align to TRBD1. J gave up 0 bases and V 2 bases, and 6 bases lay outside the gene matches. The CDR3 runs to 18 residues. Germline CDR1 and CDR2: SGHRS and YFSETQ. The CDR3, as DNA: TGCGCCAGCAGCTTCGGACAGGGGTCCCTCTCTGGGGCCAACGTCCTGACTTTC. It specifies CASSFGQGSLSGANVLTF. The complete variable domain, with remaining parts taken from reference TRBV5-1 and TRBJ2-6, reads KAGVTQTPRYLIKTRGQQVTLSCSPISGHRSVSWYQQTPGQGLQFLFEYFSETQRNKGNFPGRFSGRQFSNSRSEMNVSTLELGDSALYLCASSFGQGSLSGANVLTFGAGSRLTVL.

This chain links TRBV9 with TRBJ2-2, with TRBD1 matching 9 bases. Germline CDR1 and CDR2: SGDLS and YYNGEE. The CDR3 is 15 residues long. V lost 4 bases, J lost 4 bases, and 5 bases stayed unmatched. CDR3 protein: CASSLGGQGTGELFF. The CDR3 nucleotides read TGTGCCAGCAGCCTGGGGGGACAGGGCACCGGGGAGCTGTTTTTT. The entire variable domain, with the rest obtained from reference TRBV9 and TRBJ2-2, is as follows: DSGVTQTPKHLITATGQRVTLRCSPRSGDLSVYWYQQSLDQGLQFLIQYYNGEERAKGNILERFSAQQFPDLHSELNLSSLELGDSALYFCASSLGGQGTGELFFGEGSRLTVL.

This clone was seen once. The V gene is TRBV2, the J gene TRBJ2-5, with D hard to call. The V end lost 4 bases, the J end lost 5 bases, and 11 bases lay between the germline ends. Germline V lookup: CDR1 SNHLY, CDR2 FYNNEI. CDR3 length: 13 residues. As DNA, the CDR3 is TGTGCCAGCAGTGGGGCCCCGAAGGAGACCCAGTACTTC. Its translation is CASSGAPKETQYF.

The rearrangement uses TRBV19 and TRBJ1-2; 7 bases fit TRBD1. Germline V CDR1 and CDR2: LNHDA, SQIVND (reference sequence). V shed 9 bases and J 5 bases; nucleotides not matched to a gene: 15. This CDR3 comprises 15 residues. The CDR3 protein is CAREKEGRTGYGYTF. The CDR3 DNA reads as TGTGCCAGGGAAAAGGAAGGCAGGACAGGTTATGGCTACACCTTC.

This clone was seen just once. V gene TRBV5-4 combines with J gene TRBJ2-7; 10 nucleotides agree with TRBD2. After removal of 3 bases from V and 6 bases from J, the junction contained 9 bases not matched to a gene. This CDR3 has 15 residues. Germline CDR1 SGHNT, CDR2 YYREEE (reference sequence). This CDR3 is CASSSLAGAFVEQYF. DNA of the CDR3: TGTGCCAGCAGCTCTCTAGCGGGAGCTTTTGTCGAGCAGTACTTC.

The chain recombines TRBV7-9 with TRBJ1-5; 9 bases match TRBD1. Germline-derived CDR1 and CDR2 are SEHNR and FQNEAQ (reference sequence). The CDR3 length is 15 residues. V shed 3 bases and J 4 bases; nucleotides not matched to a gene: 4. For the CDR3, the DNA is TGTGCCAGCAGCTTGACAGGGGGGGGGAATCAGCCCCAGCATTTT. It codes for CASSLTGGGNQPQHF.

The chain couples TRBV15 to TRBJ1-4; D remains ambiguous. Per germline, CDR1 LNHNV and CDR2 YYDKDF (reference sequence). The CDR3 extends over 15 amino acids. The V end was cut by 3 bases, the J end by 0 bases, with 8 bases between. CDR3 region: CATSRGSTTNEKLFF. CDR3 coding DNA: TGTGCCACCAGCAGGGGGTCGACAACTAATGAAAAACTGTTTTTT.

The V and J genes are TRBV21-1 and TRBJ2-7; the table assigns TRBD2, which was not confirmed against the DNA. TRBV21-1 is given as a pseudogene. The CDR3 totals 15 residues. CDR3 DNA: TGTGCCAGCAGCTCAAAGAGAGGGGGGGCCTACGAGCAGTACTTC. Translated: CASSSKRGGAYEQYF.

The count of this clone is one. The chain is built from TRBV6-1 and TRBJ2-1, with D possibly being TRBD1 or TRBD2 (5 bases each). Germline CDR1 and CDR2: MNHNS and SASEGT. Trimming stripped 0 bases from V and 2 bases from J, with 8 bases between. This CDR3 is 15 amino acids long. CDR3 region: CASSEAGVTYNEQFF. The CDR3 DNA reads as TGTGCCAGCAGTGAAGCGGGGGTTACCTACAATGAGCAGTTCTTC.

This rearrangement joins TRBV7-2 to TRBJ2-5, with 8 bases identical to TRBD2. J was trimmed by 1 base and V by 1 base; bases with no gene match: 5. CDR3 length equals 16 residues. Germline V gene data show CDR1 as SGHTA and CDR2 as FQGNSA. CDR3 bases: TGTGCCAGCAGCTTAGGGAGTAGCGGGGCCCAAGAGACCCAGTACTTC. Protein: CASSLGSSGAQETQYF.

The chain has TRBV5-4 and TRBJ2-1; D may be TRBD1 (6 bases). Germline CDR1 and CDR2: SGHNT and YYREEE (reference sequence). The V end was cut by 0 bases, the J end by 8 bases, with 9 bases between. The CDR3 consists of 13 residues. The CDR3 sequence is CASSLAPGDEQFF. As DNA, the CDR3 is TGTGCCAGCAGCTTGGCCCCAGGGGATGAGCAGTTCTTC.

The gene calls are TRBV11-2 and TRBJ2-7; maybe TRBD2 (5 bases). Looked up from germline, CDR1 is SGHAT and CDR2 is FQNNGV. This CDR3 region has 15 residues. Deletions cut 3 bases from V and 1 base from J, with 13 bases between. CDR3 region: CASSFPERGSYEQYF. DNA of the CDR3: TGTGCCAGCAGCTTCCCCGAACGGGGTTCCTACGAGCAGTACTTC.

The rearrangement links TRBV19 to TRBJ2-1, with 9 bases fitting TRBD1. The CDR3 covers 17 residues. Germline-derived CDR1 and CDR2 are LNHDA and SQIVND (reference sequence). Trimming at V came to 5 bases and at J to 2 bases, leaving 10 bases not matched to a gene. The CDR3 nucleotides are TGTGCCAGTAGTCCGGGACAGGGAATGAGGCCCTACAATGAGCAGTTCTTC. Translating it yields CASSPGQGMRPYNEQFF.

The chain carries TRBV11-3 and TRBJ1-1, with 7 bases lining up with TRBD1. This CDR3 region has 14 residues. V was clipped by 5 bases and J by 3 bases; unmatched bases: 6. In germline, CDR1 is SGHNT, CDR2 YENEEA. CDR3 amino acids: CASSHRDRDTEAFF. The CDR3 DNA reads as TGTGCCAGCAGCCACCGGGACAGAGACACTGAAGCTTTCTTT. The whole variable domain, remainder taken from reference TRBV11-3 and TRBJ1-1, is EAGVVQSPRYKIIEKKQPVAFWCNPISGHNTLYWYLQNLGQGPELLIRYENEEAVDDSQLPKDRFSAERLKGVDSTLKIQPAELGDSAVYLCASSHRDRDTEAFFGQGTRLTVV.

This chain connects TRBV2 to TRBJ2-3; D is perhaps TRBD1 (6 bases). Germline CDR1 reads SNHLY; CDR2 reads FYNNEI. This CDR3 has 15 amino acids. V lost 3 bases and J 7 bases, leaving 17 bases between the germline ends. The CDR3 is CASSESRGRGYTQYF. The CDR3 bases are TGTGCCAGCAGTGAGTCGAGGGGCAGGGGATATACGCAGTATTTT.

The chain is built from TRBV11-3 and TRBJ2-7, with 7 bases fitting TRBD2. This CDR3 spans 17 amino acids. The germline V gene has CDR1 SGHNT and CDR2 YENEEA. V lost 1 base, J lost 1 base, and 10 bases stayed unmatched. CDR3 amino acids: CASSLGSGTALSYEQYF. In nucleotides, the CDR3 is TGTGCCAGCAGCTTAGGGAGCGGGACTGCTCTTTCCTACGAGCAGTACTTC.